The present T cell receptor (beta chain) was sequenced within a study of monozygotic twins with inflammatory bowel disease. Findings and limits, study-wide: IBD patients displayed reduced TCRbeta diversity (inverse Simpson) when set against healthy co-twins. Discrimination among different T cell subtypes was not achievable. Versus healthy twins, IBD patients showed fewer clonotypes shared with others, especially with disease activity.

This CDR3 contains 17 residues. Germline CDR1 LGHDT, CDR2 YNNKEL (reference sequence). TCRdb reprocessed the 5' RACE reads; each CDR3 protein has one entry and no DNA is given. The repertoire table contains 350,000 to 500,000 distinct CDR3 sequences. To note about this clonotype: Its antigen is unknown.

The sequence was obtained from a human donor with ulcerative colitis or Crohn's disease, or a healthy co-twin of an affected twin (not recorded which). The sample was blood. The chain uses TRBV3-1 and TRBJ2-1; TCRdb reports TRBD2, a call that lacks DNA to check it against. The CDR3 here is CASSNPWTSGRNNEQFF.